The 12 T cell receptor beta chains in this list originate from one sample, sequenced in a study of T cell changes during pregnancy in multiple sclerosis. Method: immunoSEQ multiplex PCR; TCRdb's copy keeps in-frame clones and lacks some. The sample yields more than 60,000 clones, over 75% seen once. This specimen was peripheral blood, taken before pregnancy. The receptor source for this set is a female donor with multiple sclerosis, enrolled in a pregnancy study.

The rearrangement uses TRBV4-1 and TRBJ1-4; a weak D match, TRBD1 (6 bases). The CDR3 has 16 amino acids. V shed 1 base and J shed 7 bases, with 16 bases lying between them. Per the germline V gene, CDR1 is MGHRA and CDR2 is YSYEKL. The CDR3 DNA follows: TGCGCCAGCAGCCAAGTGCAGGGGATCTCAGGTGAAAAACTGTTTTTT. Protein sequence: CASSQVQGISGEKLFF.

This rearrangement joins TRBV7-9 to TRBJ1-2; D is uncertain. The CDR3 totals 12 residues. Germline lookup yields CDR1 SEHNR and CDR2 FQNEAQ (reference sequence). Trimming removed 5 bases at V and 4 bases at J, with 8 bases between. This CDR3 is CASSRGAYGYTF. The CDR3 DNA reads TGTGCCAGCAGCCGGGGAGCCTATGGCTACACCTTC.

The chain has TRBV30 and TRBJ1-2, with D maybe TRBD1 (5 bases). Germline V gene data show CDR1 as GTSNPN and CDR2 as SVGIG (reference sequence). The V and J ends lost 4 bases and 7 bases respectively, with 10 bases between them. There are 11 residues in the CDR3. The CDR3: CAWTGLAGYTF. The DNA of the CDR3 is TGTGCCTGGACAGGGTTGGCTGGCTACACCTTC.

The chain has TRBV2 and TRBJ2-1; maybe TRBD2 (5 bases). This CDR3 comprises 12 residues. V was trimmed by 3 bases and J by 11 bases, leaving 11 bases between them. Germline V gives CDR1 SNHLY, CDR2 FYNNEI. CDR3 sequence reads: CASSETTRQQFF. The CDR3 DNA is TGTGCCAGCAGTGAGACTACTAGGCAGCAGTTCTTC.

CDR3 sequence: CASRPTSGGPTDTQYF. The CDR3 coding sequence is TGTGCCAGCAGGCCGACTAGCGGGGGCCCCACAGATACGCAGTATTTT. This rearrangement joins TRBV21-1 to TRBJ2-3; the DNA was not compared with TRBD2, the D call given in the table. TRBV21-1 is tagged as a pseudogene. The CDR3 is 16 residues long.

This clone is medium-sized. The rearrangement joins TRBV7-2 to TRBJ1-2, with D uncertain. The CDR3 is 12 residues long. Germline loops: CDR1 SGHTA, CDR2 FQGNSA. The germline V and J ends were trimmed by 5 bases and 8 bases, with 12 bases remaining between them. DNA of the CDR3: TGTGCCAGCAGCCCACCCCTCGGGGGCTACACCTTC. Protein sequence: CASSPPLGGYTF.

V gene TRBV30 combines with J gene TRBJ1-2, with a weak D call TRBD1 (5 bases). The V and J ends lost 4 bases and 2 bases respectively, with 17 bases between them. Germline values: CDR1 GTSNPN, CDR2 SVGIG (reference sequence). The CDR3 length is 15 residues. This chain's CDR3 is CAWNPGSRANYGYTF. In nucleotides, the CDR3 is TGTGCCTGGAACCCTGGGTCCAGGGCCAACTATGGCTACACCTTC.

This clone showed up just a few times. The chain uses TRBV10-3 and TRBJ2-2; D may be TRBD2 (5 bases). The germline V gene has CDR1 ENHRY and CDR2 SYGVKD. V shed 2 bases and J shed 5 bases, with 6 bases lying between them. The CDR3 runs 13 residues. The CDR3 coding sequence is TGTGCCATCAGTGAGGGGGAGACCGGGGAGCTGTTTTTT. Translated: CAISEGETGELFF.

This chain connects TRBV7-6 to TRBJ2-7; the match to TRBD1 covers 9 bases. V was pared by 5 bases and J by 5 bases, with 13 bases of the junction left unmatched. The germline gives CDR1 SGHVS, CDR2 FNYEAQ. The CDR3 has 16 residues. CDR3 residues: CASSLGVRDRVNEQYF. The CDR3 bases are TGTGCCAGCAGCCTAGGAGTCCGGGACAGGGTGAACGAGCAGTACTTC.

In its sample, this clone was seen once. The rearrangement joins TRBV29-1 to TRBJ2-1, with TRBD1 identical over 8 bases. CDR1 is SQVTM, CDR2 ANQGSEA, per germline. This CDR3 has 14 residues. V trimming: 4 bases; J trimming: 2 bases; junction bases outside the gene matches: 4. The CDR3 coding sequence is TGCAGCGTTGTCCTGGGACAGGCCTACAATGAGCAGTTCTTC. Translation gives CSVVLGQAYNEQFF.

The CDR3 DNA is TGTGCCACCGGGACAGGGGGCTGGGGTCAGCCCCAGCATTTT. Its protein is CATGTGGWGQPQHF. The J gene is TRBJ1-5, the V gene TRBV19; 12 bases align to TRBD1. The CDR3 extends over 14 amino acids. The germline CDR1 and CDR2 sequences are LNHDA and SQIVND (reference sequence). J gave up 6 bases and V 10 bases, and 7 bases lay outside the gene matches.

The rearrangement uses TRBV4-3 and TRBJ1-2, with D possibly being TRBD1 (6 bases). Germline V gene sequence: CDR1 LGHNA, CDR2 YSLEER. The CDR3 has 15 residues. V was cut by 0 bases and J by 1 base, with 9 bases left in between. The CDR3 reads CASSQETGYNYGYTF. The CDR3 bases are TGCGCCAGCAGCCAAGAAACAGGGTATAACTATGGCTACACCTTC.